The 20 T cell receptor beta chains below were found in one sample sequenced in a study of CD8+ T cells in alopecia areata. RNA, once extracted, was reverse transcribed into cDNA for use as the sequencing template. The repertoire was sequenced with immunoSEQ multiplex PCR; TCRdb's copy has only in-frame clones and lacks some. The profile covers 87,000 or so clones, with more than 65% appearing a single time and approximately 15% taken by the ten largest. Treatment meaning: oral pan-JAK inhibitor, 5-10 mg twice daily. The sample was CD8+ T cells sorted from blood, taken at approximately week 45, from a patient treated with tofacitinib. Receptors were obtained from a human donor with alopecia areata.

The chain uses TRBV6-5 and TRBJ1-4, with D unclear. Germline assignment: CDR1 MNHEY and CDR2 SVGAGI. CDR3 length equals 12 residues. Trimming stripped 6 bases from V and 8 bases from J, with 10 bases between. The CDR3 is CASSPGKEKLFF. The CDR3 DNA follows: TGTGCCAGCAGCCCCGGAAAGGAAAAACTGTTTTTT.

V gene TRBV9 combines with J gene TRBJ2-7; the match to TRBD1 covers 8 bases. CDR3 size: 14 residues. Germline V gives CDR1 SGDLS, CDR2 YYNGEE. The trim removed 0 bases at V and 2 bases at J, leaving 1 base unmatched. The CDR3 region is CASSVGTGTYEQYF. The CDR3 region has the DNA TGTGCCAGCAGCGTAGGGACAGGGACCTACGAGCAGTACTTC.

CDR3 amino acids: CASSPTGTGVHEQFF. In DNA form, the CDR3 reads TGTGCCAGCAGCCCGACGGGAACGGGGGTGCATGAGCAGTTCTTC. The V gene is TRBV14, the J gene TRBJ2-1, with D perhaps matching TRBD2 (6 bases). The CDR3 spans 15 residues. The V and J ends lost 4 bases and 8 bases respectively, with 18 bases between them. Germline V gene data show CDR1 as SGHDN and CDR2 as FVKESK.

The chain couples TRBV4-3 to TRBJ2-7; TRBD2 matches 7 bases. Germline CDR1 is LGHNA and CDR2 is YSLEER. The CDR3 length is 15 residues. J gave up 3 bases and V 1 base, and 6 bases lay outside the gene matches. The CDR3 DNA reads as TGCGCCAGCAGCCAAGGGTCCGGCGGGGGCTACGAGCAGTACTTC. Its protein is CASSQGSGGGYEQYF.

This chain links TRBV25-1 with TRBJ2-5; tentative D call: TRBD2 (6 bases). The closer fit of TRBJ2-7 to the DNA end suggests the J call may be wrong. Germline lookup yields CDR1 MGHDK and CDR2 SYGVNS. The CDR3 spans 11 residues. The CDR3 protein is CASSRGYEQYF. In nucleotides, the CDR3 is TGTGCCAGCAGTCGGGGGTACGAGCAGTACTTC.

CDR3 amino acids: CASSYTRAGTDTQYF. CDR3 DNA sequence: TGTGCCAGCAGTTACACTAGAGCGGGTACAGATACGCAGTATTTT. The rearrangement joins TRBV6-5 to TRBJ2-3, with D maybe TRBD2 (6 bases). The ends were cut back, 2 bases at V and 3 bases at J, with 12 bases in the middle. The CDR3 sequence is 15 residues long. Germline lookup yields CDR1 MNHEY and CDR2 SVGAGI.

The gene calls are TRBV19 and TRBJ1-1, with 7 bases fitting TRBD1. From germline, CDR1 is LNHDA and CDR2 SQIVND (reference sequence). The CDR3 has 14 residues. Germline trimming cut 6 bases from V and 2 bases from J; bases unmatched to any gene: 6. CDR3 region: CASRARDSNTEAFF. CDR3 DNA: TGTGCCAGTAGGGCCCGGGACAGTAACACTGAAGCTTTCTTT.

The chain recombines TRBV27 with TRBJ2-2, with D uncertain. Deletions cut 3 bases from V and 6 bases from J, with 8 bases between. The CDR3 loop spans 13 amino acids. Germline V gene data show CDR1 as MNHEY and CDR2 as SMNVEV (reference sequence). The CDR3 bases are TGTGCCAGCAGTTTCCCTTCTTCCGGGGAGCTGTTTTTT. It specifies CASSFPSSGELFF.

The rearrangement uses TRBV5-6 and TRBJ2-1; 8 bases map to TRBD1. The CDR3 covers 14 residues. V dropped 2 bases and J dropped 15; count of bases not matched to a gene: 13. Germline loops: CDR1 SGHDT, CDR2 YYEEEE. The CDR3 here is CASSFYRGNPDPFF. CDR3 DNA sequence: TGTGCCAGCAGCTTTTACAGGGGGAACCCGGATCCGTTCTTC.

About this clone: A far larger clone is one nucleotide away, so this likely arose from a read error. Other DNA sequences from this sample encode an identical CDR3 as well. The rearrangement uses TRBV5-1 and TRBJ2-7; D perhaps matches TRBD1 (5 bases). Germline V lookup: CDR1 SGHRS, CDR2 YFSETQ. The CDR3 loop spans 12 amino acids. V was pared by 2 bases and J by 2 bases, with 5 bases between. Here the CDR3 DNA reads TGCGCCAGCAGCTTAGGGGCCTACGAGCAGTACTTC. Protein product: CASSLGAYEQYF.

The rearrangement links TRBV7-2 to TRBJ2-5, with unresolved D. CDR1 is SGHTA and CDR2 is FQGNSA in the germline V gene. The CDR3 spans 15 residues. The V end lost 2 bases, the J end lost 2 bases, and 12 bases lay between the germline ends. CDR3 loop: CASSLQLNTQETQYF. CDR3 bases: TGTGCCAGCAGCTTACAACTTAACACACAAGAGACCCAGTACTTC. Supplemented by reference TRBV7-2 and TRBJ2-5, the full variable domain reads GAGVSQSPSNKVTEKGKDVELRCDPISGHTALYWYRQSLGQGLEFLIYFQGNSAPDKSGLPSDRFSAERTGGSVSTLTIQRTQQEDSAVYLCASSLQLNTQETQYFGPGTRLLVL.

A word on this clone: Other DNA sequences within the sample encode an identical CDR3. The V call is TRBV6-4, the J call TRBJ2-1; D remains unclear. V lost 3 bases and J lost 7, with 4 bases in between. This CDR3 has 11 amino acids. Germline CDR1 and CDR2: MRHNA and SNTAGT. The CDR3 is CASSEGNEQFF. CDR3 coding DNA: TGTGCCAGCAGTGAAGGGAATGAGCAGTTCTTC.

V and J are TRBV4-1 and TRBJ2-1; TRBD1 agrees at 7 bases. The V and J ends lost 3 bases and 7 bases, in that order; junction bases with no gene match: 9. Germline CDR1 reads MGHRA; CDR2 reads YSYEKL. The CDR3 consists of 15 residues. Here the CDR3 reads CASSHQSGQLNEQFF. In nucleotides, the CDR3 is TGCGCCAGCAGCCATCAGTCGGGACAGCTAAATGAGCAGTTCTTC.

V usage is TRBV7-9 and J usage is TRBJ2-5, with D unclear. This CDR3 is built from 11 residues. From germline, CDR1 is SEHNR and CDR2 FQNEAQ (reference sequence). V was shortened by 7 bases and J by 7 bases, with 10 bases between the two germline ends. DNA of the CDR3: TGTGCCAGCACCGTCACCGGGACCCAGTACTTC. Translated, it gives CASTVTGTQYF.

This clone was observed a single time. The chain recombines TRBV19 with TRBJ1-2; TRBD1 agrees at 7 bases. CDR3 length equals 13 residues. Losses at the gene ends were 6 bases for V and 7 bases for J; bases not matched to a gene: 8. Germline CDR1 and CDR2: LNHDA and SQIVND (reference sequence). The CDR3 loop reads CASSLGTVSGYTF. CDR3 bases: TGTGCCAGTAGCCTAGGGACAGTAAGTGGCTACACCTTC.

This chain connects TRBV5-4 to TRBJ1-1; no clear D gene. V was clipped by 5 bases and J by 2 bases, with 16 bases between them. The CDR3 consists of 15 residues. Germline assignment: CDR1 SGHNT and CDR2 YYREEE (reference sequence). The DNA of the CDR3 is TGTGCCAGCAGGGGTAGGGCAGACTATAACACTGAAGCTTTCTTT. It is translated as CASRGRADYNTEAFF.

This chain links TRBV9 with TRBJ1-1; unclear D gene. The germline gives CDR1 SGDLS, CDR2 YYNGEE. The V end lost 2 bases, the J end lost 1 base, and 6 bases lay between the germline ends. CDR3 length equals 13 residues. This chain's CDR3 is CASSVNWNTEAFF. The CDR3 region has the DNA TGTGCCAGCAGCGTCAATTGGAACACTGAAGCTTTCTTT.

This sequence joins TRBV7-7 and TRBJ2-7; D may match TRBD1 or TRBD2 (7 bases each). The CDR3 has 13 amino acids. The V gene's germline CDR1 is SSHAT and CDR2 FNYEAQ (reference sequence). V was shortened by 2 bases and J by 6 bases, with 11 bases between the two germline ends. The CDR3 loop reads CASSLQGGREQYF. The CDR3 bases are TGTGCCAGCAGCTTACAGGGGGGGCGCGAGCAGTACTTC.

This chain joins TRBV11-2 and TRBJ2-1; D perhaps matches TRBD1 (6 bases). Germline lookup yields CDR1 SGHAT and CDR2 FQNNGV. The CDR3 runs to 12 residues. The ends were cut back, 6 bases at V and 8 bases at J, with 11 bases in the middle. CDR3 nucleotide sequence: TGTGCCAGCAGACAGGGAAACGATGAGCAGTTCTTC. Translating it yields CASRQGNDEQFF.

A word on this clone: This sample also contains other DNA sequences that code for the same CDR3. V usage is TRBV4-3 and J usage is TRBJ2-7, with D perhaps TRBD2 (6 bases). The germline V gene encodes CDR1 LGHNA and CDR2 YSLEER. The CDR3 is made up of 13 amino acids. V gave up 0 bases and J gave up 4 bases, with 7 bases separating them. CDR3 bases: TGCGCCAGCAGCCAAGATGGAGGGTACGAGCAGTACTTC. It codes for CASSQDGGYEQYF.